A single sample gave rise to the 12 T cell receptor beta chains below, sequenced in a study of cytotoxic CD8 clonotypes in ibrutinib-treated CLL (TCRdb year 2021). The meaning of the sample's time point label: 24 months on ibrutinib. The library was made by the immunoSEQ multiplex PCR assay. In TCRdb, the immuneACCESS table is reduced to in-frame sequences with V and J assigned. These tables do not hold every clone; where another copy was compared, an unresolved V gene accounts for under half, and the others remain unexplained. In all, the sample holds approximately 90,000 clones, and approximately 71% of those were seen once. The ten largest make up just under 25% of the sample. Source: PBMCs, taken after 24 months of ibrutinib treatment. Source of these receptors: a human donor with chronic lymphocytic leukemia.

The count of this clone is one. J is TRBJ2-3 and V is TRBV27, with TRBD2 matching over 7 bases. Germline lookup yields CDR1 MNHEY and CDR2 SMNVEV (reference sequence). The CDR3 is made up of 14 amino acids. The trim removed 6 bases at V and 5 bases at J, leaving 8 bases unmatched. The CDR3 sequence is CASRSAGVGDTQYF. The CDR3 DNA is TGTGCCAGCAGGAGCGCGGGAGTGGGAGATACGCAGTATTTT.

V gene TRBV30 combines with J gene TRBJ2-3; D ambiguous. The germline V and J ends were trimmed by 4 bases and 3 bases, with 5 bases remaining between them. The CDR3 length is 11 residues. The germline gives CDR1 GTSNPN, CDR2 SVGIG (reference sequence). This chain's CDR3 is CAWTITDTQYF. The CDR3 DNA reads as TGTGCCTGGACTATTACAGATACGCAGTATTTT.

V usage is TRBV21-1 and J usage is TRBJ2-2; whether TRBD1, the table's D call, matches the DNA was not checked. TRBV21-1 is an annotated pseudogene. The CDR3 is 16 residues long. This chain's CDR3 is CASSKGSAGGTGELFF. The CDR3 DNA reads as TGTGCCAGCAGCAAAGGATCGGCAGGGGGAACCGGGGAGCTGTTTTTT.

V and J are TRBV10-1 and TRBJ2-1, with TRBD1 identical over 9 bases. The germline CDR1 and CDR2 sequences are WNHNN and SYGVQD (reference sequence). The CDR3 extends over 16 amino acids. The trim removed 2 bases at V and 11 bases at J, leaving 13 bases unmatched. The CDR3 DNA reads TGCGCCAGCAGTGAGAACCCCGGGACAGGGTTGATACAGCAGTTCTTC. Translation gives CASSENPGTGLIQQFF.

CDR3 residues: CASSTTDYSNQPQHF. DNA of the CDR3: TGTGCCAGTAGTACAACAGATTATAGCAATCAGCCCCAGCATTTT. J is TRBJ1-5 and V is TRBV19; no definite D call. This CDR3 has 15 residues. Germline CDR1 and CDR2: LNHDA and SQIVND (reference sequence). The germline V and J ends were trimmed by 4 bases and 0 bases, with 10 bases remaining between them.

The gene calls are TRBV27 and TRBJ2-7; TRBD1 or TRBD2 may be the D gene (6 bases each). From germline, CDR1 is MNHEY and CDR2 SMNVEV (reference sequence). V lost 2 bases and J 3 bases, leaving 8 bases between the germline ends. CDR3 length: 13 amino acids. As DNA, the CDR3 is TGTGCCAGCAGTTTAAAGGGGGGCTACGAGCAGTACTTC. This translates into CASSLKGGYEQYF.

This clone was seen ten or more times. The genes are TRBV7-9 and TRBJ2-7; 11 nucleotides agree with TRBD2. Germline lookup yields CDR1 SEHNR and CDR2 FQNEAQ (reference sequence). The CDR3 totals 17 residues. The V and J ends lost 5 bases and 2 bases, in that order; junction bases with no gene match: 11. The CDR3 DNA reads TGTGCCAGCAGCCCGAAGACTAGCGGGATTAAAACCTACGAGCAGTACTTC. Encoded protein: CASSPKTSGIKTYEQYF.

This sequence joins TRBV28 and TRBJ1-4; TRBD1 matches 8 bases. V shed 5 bases and J 4 bases; nucleotides not matched to a gene: 3. Germline CDR1 is MDHEN and CDR2 is SYDVKM. The CDR3 runs 14 residues. The CDR3 protein is CASSPGQVNEKLFF. CDR3 in DNA: TGTGCCAGCAGTCCGGGACAGGTTAATGAAAAACTGTTTTTT.

The chain is built from TRBV29-1 and TRBJ2-7; either TRBD1 or TRBD2 may supply D (5 bases each). CDR1 is SQVTM, CDR2 ANQGSEA, per germline. The V and J ends lost 6 bases and 3 bases respectively, with 15 bases between them. CDR3 length: 13 residues. CDR3 coding DNA: TGCAGCGTAGTCTCCGGGACGTACTACGAGCAGTACTTC. Its protein is CSVVSGTYYEQYF.

V usage is TRBV6-1 and J usage is TRBJ2-5; 7 positions match TRBD1. The CDR3 length is 13 residues. J gave up 5 bases and V 4 bases, and 4 bases lay outside the gene matches. Germline V CDR1 and CDR2: MNHNS, SASEGT. CDR3 coding DNA: TGTGCCAGCAGTGTACAGGGGAAGGAGACCCAGTACTTC. This codes for CASSVQGKETQYF.

This clone occurred once. The chain joins TRBV7-9 to TRBJ2-3; D remains unclear. The germline V and J ends were trimmed by 1 base and 6 bases, with 8 bases remaining between them. The CDR3 totals 13 residues. Germline loops: CDR1 SEHNR, CDR2 FQNEAQ (reference sequence). This CDR3 reads CASSLELKDTQYF. In DNA form, the CDR3 reads TGTGCCAGCAGCTTAGAGTTGAAGGATACGCAGTATTTT.

The rearrangement uses TRBV2 and TRBJ2-3, with a weak D call TRBD2 (6 bases). The CDR3 sequence is 14 residues long. The V gene's germline CDR1 is SNHLY and CDR2 FYNNEI. The V gene lost 4 bases and the J gene lost 0 bases, with 8 bases spanning the gap. The CDR3 sequence: CASSVGGSTDTQYF. CDR3 coding DNA: TGTGCCAGCAGTGTCGGGGGTAGCACAGATACGCAGTATTTT. Combining the CDR3 with reference TRBV2 and TRBJ2-3 gives the whole variable domain EPEVTQTPSHQVTQMGQEVILRCVPISNHLYFYWYRQILGQKVEFLVSFYNNEISEKSEIFDDQFSVERPDGSNFTLKIRSTKLEDSAMYFCASSVGGSTDTQYFGPGTRLTVL.